The 2 T cell receptor beta chains given below trace back to one sample, sequenced in a study of Tregs in tolerant kidney transplant recipients. Assay used: immunoSEQ multiplex PCR; TCRdb lists only in-frame clones, some missing. The table records roughly 250,000 clones, approximately 83% of them present only once. The material sequenced was CD4+ T cells from blood. Receptors were obtained from a human donor in good health.

This chain joins TRBV11-2 and TRBJ2-1; D gene uncertain. CDR1 and CDR2 (germline): SGHAT, FQNNGV. The ends were cut back, 5 bases at V and 2 bases at J, with 10 bases in the middle. The CDR3 loop spans 14 amino acids. The CDR3 sequence is CASSGLRTYNEQFF. CDR3 nucleotide sequence: TGTGCCAGCAGCGGTCTCCGAACCTACAATGAGCAGTTCTTC.

CDR3 sequence: CASSFVGKEGYTF. CDR3 nucleotide sequence: TGCGCCAGCAGTTTCGTGGGGAAGGAAGGCTACACCTTC. The gene calls are TRBV5-1 and TRBJ1-2; D gene unclear. This CDR3 comprises 13 residues. V shed 5 bases and J shed 8 bases, with 16 bases lying between them. CDR1 is SGHRS, CDR2 YFSETQ, per germline.